Sequencing of this TCR beta chain was carried out in a study of T cell responses to AZD1222 COVID-19 vaccine. With respect to this clone: Its cognate antigen is unknown.

Data came from immunoSEQ multiplex PCR; TCRdb stores just in-frame clones and leaves some out. The sample shows approximately 100,000 clones, roughly 87% of them seen only once. General study points: After the peak T cell response, and only then, were repertoires sampled. Clonal diversity was possibly underestimated, and white British individuals and females predominated among donors.

The CDR3 is 14 amino acids. The germline V gene encodes CDR1 SGHAT and CDR2 FQDESV (reference sequence). The junction had 6 bases not matched to a gene; V was cut back by 5 bases and J by 2 bases. The TCR comes from an adult in good health. The specimen comprised peripheral blood, sampled on day 0 of AZD1222 vaccination. This rearrangement joins TRBV11-1 to TRBJ2-7; 7 bases are shared with TRBD2. The CDR3 DNA sequence: TGTGCCAGCAGCCCGGGAGGTACTACCTACGAGCAGTACTTC. It translates to CASSPGGTTYEQYF.